Following are 13 T cell receptor beta chains from one sample sequenced in a study of blood T cells in healthy people across ages. Primed by a sample-barcoded 5' primer and a J-beta primer mix, a second PCR proceeded for 7 to 11 cycles. MiXCR was run by TCRdb on the 5' RACE reads, yielding one entry per CDR3 protein. The data contain approximately 680,000 distinct CDR3 sequences, 32% of them singletons. Sequenced material: blood. The receptor set was obtained from a woman at least 80 years old in good health.

This clonotype has at least ten counts. The chain employs TRBV6-6 and TRBJ1-5; D unclear. CDR1 MNHNY and CDR2 SVGAGI come from the germline V gene (reference sequence). The CDR3 consists of 11 residues. V was cut by 6 bases and J by 5 bases, with 5 bases left in between. This chain's CDR3 is CASRSDQPQHF. Written as DNA, the CDR3 is TGTGCCAGCAGGAGTGATCAGCCCCAGCATTTT.

There are a few counts of this clonotype. The gene calls are TRBV7-9 and TRBJ1-2; weak D call: TRBD1 (6 bases). Germline V gene sequence: CDR1 SEHNR, CDR2 FQNEAQ (reference sequence). V dropped 1 base and J dropped 3 bases, with 12 bases sitting between them. This CDR3 has 15 amino acids. The CDR3 nucleotides are TGTGCCAGCAGCTTAGGGACAGATTGGGACTATGGCTACACCTTC. The encoded protein is CASSLGTDWDYGYTF.

This clonotype was recorded many times. The V and J genes are TRBV5-1 and TRBJ2-1; no reliable D call. In germline, CDR1 is SGHRS, CDR2 YFSETQ. The V gene lost 4 bases and the J gene lost 4 bases, with 9 bases spanning the gap. The length of the CDR3 is 13 residues. CDR3 loop: CASSPRSYNEQFF. In DNA, the CDR3 is TGCGCCAGCAGCCCGCGGAGTTACAATGAGCAGTTCTTC.

In this sample, this clonotype turned up once. A single base separates this from a much larger clone, so it may be a read error. This chain connects TRBV7-2 to TRBJ1-4; 8 positions agree with TRBD1. Germline V gene sequence: CDR1 SGHTA, CDR2 FQGNSA. CDR3 length: 17 residues. The trim removed 1 base at V and 5 bases at J, leaving 9 bases unmatched. CDR3 bases: TGTGCCAGCAGCTTAGACCACAGACAGGGGAGAAATGAAAAACTGTTTTTT. It is translated as CASSLDHRQGRNEKLFF.

Worth noting for this clonotype: Being one base from a much bigger clone, this may be a read error. This CDR3 reads CASSRGQGGLEQFF. CDR3 DNA: TGTGCCAGCTCCAGGGGACAGGGAGGACTCGAGCAGTTCTTC. The chain is built from TRBV18 and TRBJ2-1; TRBD1 aligns across 9 bases. CDR3 length: 14 amino acids. The ends lost 6 bases at V and 10 bases at J; junction bases unmatched: 10. CDR1 is KGHSH and CDR2 is LQKENI in the germline V gene. The full variable domain, completed using reference TRBV18 and TRBJ2-1, is NAGVMQNPRHLVRRRGQEARLRCSPMKGHSHVYWYRQLPEEGLKFMVYLQKENIIDESGMPKERFSAEFPKEGPSILRIQQVVRGDSAAYFCASSRGQGGLEQFFGPGTRLTVL.

At least ten counts were recorded for this clonotype. The genes are TRBV7-2 and TRBJ2-1; a possible D gene is TRBD1 (5 bases). The CDR3 runs to 13 residues. The germline V and J ends were trimmed by 8 bases and 2 bases, with 10 bases remaining between them. CDR1 SGHTA and CDR2 FQGNSA come from the germline V gene. In DNA form, the CDR3 reads TGTGCCAGCGCACAGGTAACCTACAATGAGCAGTTCTTC. Amino acids: CASAQVTYNEQFF.

This clonotype came up many times. This chain connects TRBV5-6 to TRBJ2-7; D is perhaps TRBD1 (5 bases). This CDR3 is 12 amino acids long. Germline values: CDR1 SGHDT, CDR2 YYEEEE. V was cut by 5 bases and J by 2 bases, with 8 bases left in between. The CDR3 DNA reads as TGTGCCAGCAGGAGACAGACCTACGAGCAGTACTTC. It encodes CASRRQTYEQYF.

This clonotype was observed at least ten times. The chain links TRBV28 to TRBJ2-6; no clear D. This CDR3 has 14 amino acids. Germline V lookup: CDR1 MDHEN, CDR2 SYDVKM. V lost 5 bases and J 4 bases, leaving 9 bases between the germline ends. CDR3 sequence reads: CASSGQKGANVLTF. The CDR3 DNA is TGTGCCAGCAGTGGGCAGAAGGGGGCCAACGTCCTGACTTTC. Together with reference TRBV28 and TRBJ2-6, the CDR3 gives the full variable domain: DVKVTQSSRYLVKRTGEKVFLECVQDMDHENMFWYRQDPGLGLRLIYFSYDVKMKEKGDIPEGYSVSREKKERFSLILESASTNQTSMYLCASSGQKGANVLTFGAGSRLTVL.

This clonotype was detected a few times. A read error may explain this, as a much larger clone is one base away. In DNA, the CDR3 is TGTGCCAGCAGTACCTTTGATGAGCAGTACTTC. It encodes CASSTFDEQYF. The rearrangement uses TRBV5-6 and TRBJ2-7; D uncertain. Looked up from germline, CDR1 is SGHDT and CDR2 is YYEEEE. The CDR3 consists of 11 residues. V was trimmed by 5 bases and J by 7 bases, leaving 10 bases between them.

V usage is TRBV4-3 and J usage is TRBJ2-5; 11 bases map to TRBD2. CDR3 length equals 17 residues. The J segment lost 5 bases and the V segment lost 0 bases, leaving 8 bases of the junction unmatched. Germline CDR1 reads LGHNA; CDR2 reads YSLEER. For the CDR3, the DNA is TGCGCCAGCAGCCAAGATCGGGCTAGCGGGGGGAGGGAGACCCAGTACTTC. Protein product: CASSQDRASGGRETQYF.

This clonotype was seen more than once but under ten times. The chain carries TRBV20-1 and TRBJ1-6, with 8 bases matching TRBD1. Per the germline V gene, CDR1 is DFQATT and CDR2 is SNEGSKA (reference sequence). V trimming: 1 base; J trimming: 6 bases; junction bases outside the gene matches: 5. CDR3 length: 15 residues. Written as DNA, the CDR3 is TGCAGTGCTAGAGGCCAGGGGGCCCTTAATTCACCCCTCCACTTT. Protein product: CSARGQGALNSPLHF.

The CDR3 reads CASSQDRWWNTEAFF. CDR3 sequence (DNA): TGTGCCAGCAGCCAAGATCGCTGGTGGAACACTGAAGCTTTCTTT. This chain links TRBV14 with TRBJ1-1; D is uncertain. Germline V gives CDR1 SGHDN, CDR2 FVKESK. The CDR3 is 15 residues long. With 0 bases removed from V and 1 base from J, the gap between germline ends came to 9 bases.

This clonotype has just one count. The V and J genes are TRBV7-2 and TRBJ2-6, with 11 positions matching TRBD2. CDR3 size: 20 residues. Germline V gene lookup returns CDR1 SGHTA and CDR2 FQGNSA. The V gene end was trimmed by 5 bases and the J gene end by 0 bases; junction bases not matched to a gene: 12. The CDR3 spells CASSRVLAGGYSSGANVLTF. The DNA for the CDR3 is TGTGCCAGCAGCCGGGTCCTAGCGGGGGGCTACTCCTCTGGGGCCAACGTCCTGACTTTC.